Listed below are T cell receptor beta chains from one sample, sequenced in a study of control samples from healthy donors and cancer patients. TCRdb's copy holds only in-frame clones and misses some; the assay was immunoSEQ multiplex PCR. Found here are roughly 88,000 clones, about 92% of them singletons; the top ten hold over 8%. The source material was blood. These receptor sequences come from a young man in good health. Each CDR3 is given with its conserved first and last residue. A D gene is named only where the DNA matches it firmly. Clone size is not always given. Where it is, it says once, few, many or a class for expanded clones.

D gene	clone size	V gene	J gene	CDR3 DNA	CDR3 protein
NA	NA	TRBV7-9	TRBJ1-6	TGTGCCAGCAGCTTAGCCGGAGGGGTAGGATCACCCCTCCACTTT	CASSLAGGVGSPLHF
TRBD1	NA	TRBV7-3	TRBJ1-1	TGTGCCAGCAGCTCTTGGGACAGGGTGAGCACTGAAGCTTTCTTT	CASSSWDRVSTEAFF
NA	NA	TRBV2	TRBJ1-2	TGTGCCCGAAACAGACAGTATGGCTACACCTTC	CARNRQYGYTF
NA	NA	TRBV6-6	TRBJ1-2	TGTGCCAGCAGTTCGAAGGGCTACACCTTC	CASSSKGYTF
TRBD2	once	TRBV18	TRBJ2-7	TGTGCCAGCTCACCACCGGGACTAGCGTACGAGCAGTACTTC	CASSPPGLAYEQYF
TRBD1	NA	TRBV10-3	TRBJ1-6	TGTGCCATCAGTGAGTCTTACTTTGGACAGGGGGCTAGATCACCCCTCCACTTT	CAISESYFGQGARSPLHF
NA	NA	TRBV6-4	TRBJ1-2	TGTGCCAGCAGTGCGGGGGGGAACTATGGCTACACCTTC	CASSAGGNYGYTF
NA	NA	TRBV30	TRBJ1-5	TGTGCCTGGAGTCCAACTTCTAGGGGTGGCAATCAGCCCCAGCATTTT	CAWSPTSRGGNQPQHF
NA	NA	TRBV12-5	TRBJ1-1	TGTGCTAGTGGTTCGCAGGGGCCGAGTACTGAAGCTTTCTTT	CASGSQGPSTEAFF
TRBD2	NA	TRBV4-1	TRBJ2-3	TGCGCCAGCAGCCCACCGTGGACTAGCGGGATACGGGGTACTAGCACAGATACGCAGTATTTT	CASSPPWTSGIRGTSTDTQYF
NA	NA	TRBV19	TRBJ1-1	TGTGCCAGTAGGTTACAGGGTAGCCACACTGAAGCTTTCTTT	CASRLQGSHTEAFF
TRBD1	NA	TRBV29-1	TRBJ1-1	TGCAGCGTGGTAGGACAGGGGGGCACTGAAGCTTTCTTT	CSVVGQGGTEAFF
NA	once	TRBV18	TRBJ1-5	TGTGCCAGCTCACCGTCGCCTTATAGCAATCAGCCCCAGCATTTT	CASSPSPYSNQPQHF
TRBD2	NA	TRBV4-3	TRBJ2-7	TGCGCCAGCAGCCAAGAGGGAGAGACTAGCGGACTCTACGAGCAGTACTTC	CASSQEGETSGLYEQYF
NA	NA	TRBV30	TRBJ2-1	TGTGCCTGGAGCGGGGGGCGAGGATACAATGAGCAGTTCTTC	CAWSGGRGYNEQFF
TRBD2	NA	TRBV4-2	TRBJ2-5	TGTGCCAGCAGCCAAGGACTAGCGGGTGTAGAGACCCAGTACTTC	CASSQGLAGVETQYF
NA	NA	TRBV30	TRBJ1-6	TGTGCCTGGAGTGTGGGTGGGGGGACTTCACCCCTCCACTTT	CAWSVGGGTSPLHF
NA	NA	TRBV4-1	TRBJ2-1	TGCGCCAGCAGCTCCCAACGGGAGCAGTTCTTC	CASSSQREQFF
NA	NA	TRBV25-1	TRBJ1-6	TGTGCCAGCAGTGAACATGGGACCCGGGGGTCACCCCTCCACTTT	CASSEHGTRGSPLHF
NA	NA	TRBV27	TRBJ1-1	TGTGCCAGCAGTTTATATGGGGGCAGGAACACTGAAGCTTTCTTT	CASSLYGGRNTEAFF
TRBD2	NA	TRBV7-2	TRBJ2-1	TGTGCCAGCAGCTTATTTCTAGCGGGGGCCAAATCCTACAATGAGCAGTTCTTC	CASSLFLAGAKSYNEQFF
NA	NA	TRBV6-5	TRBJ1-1	TGTGCCAGCAGTCCAATGGGAGGGGGGACTGAAGCTTTCTTT	CASSPMGGGTEAFF
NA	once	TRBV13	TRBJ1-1	TGTGCCAGCAGCCTAGTGGGGGGCACTGAAGCTTTCTTT	CASSLVGGTEAFF
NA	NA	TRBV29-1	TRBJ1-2	TGCAGCGTAGGAATGACACTTAACTATGGCTACACCTTC	CSVGMTLNYGYTF
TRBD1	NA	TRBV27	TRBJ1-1	TGTGCCAGCAGTAGCGGACAGGAGAACACTGAAGCTTTCTTT	CASSSGQENTEAFF
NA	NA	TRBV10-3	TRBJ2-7	TGTGCCATCCGTGATAAACGCGAAACCTACGAGCAGTACTTC	CAIRDKRETYEQYF
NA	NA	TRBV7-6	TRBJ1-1	TGTGCCAGCAGCGCCGACGGGGCCTTGAACACTGAAGCTTTCTTT	CASSADGALNTEAFF
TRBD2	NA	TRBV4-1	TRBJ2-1	TGCGCCAGCAGCCAAGTGCCGGGACTAGTGGGAAATGAGCAGTTCTTC	CASSQVPGLVGNEQFF
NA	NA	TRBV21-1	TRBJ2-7	TGTGCCAGCAGCAAAAGACTAGCGGGAGAGCAGTACTTC	CASSKRLAGEQYF
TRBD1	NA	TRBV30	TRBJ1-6	TGTGCCTGGCTTACGACAGGGTCCAATTCACCCCTCCACTTT	CAWLTTGSNSPLHF
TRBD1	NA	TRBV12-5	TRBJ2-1	TGTGCTAGTGGTTTGGCCCTGACAGGGGACTCCTACAATGAGCAGTTCTTC	CASGLALTGDSYNEQFF
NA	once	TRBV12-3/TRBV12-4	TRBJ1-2	TGTGCCAGCAGTTTTCCAGGGGACTATGGCTACACCTTC	CASSFPGDYGYTF
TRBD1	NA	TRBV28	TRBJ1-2	TGTGCCAGCAGTACGCCGGACAGGGGAGGCTATGGCTACACCTTC	CASSTPDRGGYGYTF
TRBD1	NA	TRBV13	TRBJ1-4	TGTGCCAGCAGCATTCGGGACAGGGGAGATAATGAAAAACTGTTTTTT	CASSIRDRGDNEKLFF
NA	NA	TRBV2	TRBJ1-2	TGTGCCAGCAGTGCTACAGGTTATGGCTACACCTTC	CASSATGYGYTF
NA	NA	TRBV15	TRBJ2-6	TGTGCCACCAGCAGAGATCTTCGGGCGGGTGGGGCCAACGTCCTGACTTTC	CATSRDLRAGGANVLTF
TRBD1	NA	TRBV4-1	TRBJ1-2	TGCGCCAGCAGCCAGCAGACAGGGGCCAACTATGGCTACACCTTC	CASSQQTGANYGYTF
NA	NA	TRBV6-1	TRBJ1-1	TGTGCCAGCAGTGAAAGGACTCAGGTAATGAACACTGAAGCTTTCTTT	CASSERTQVMNTEAFF
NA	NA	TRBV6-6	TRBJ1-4	TGTGCCAGCAGTAATGGACAGACTAATGAAAAACTGTTTTTT	CASSNGQTNEKLFF
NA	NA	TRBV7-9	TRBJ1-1	TGTGCCAGCAGCCCCCGCCCGACAGTTACCTCAGCGGCTTTCTTT	CASSPRPTVTSAAFF
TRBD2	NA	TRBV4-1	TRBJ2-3	TGCGCCAGCAGCCAATTGTTCGCCCGGGAGGGGCCGACAGATACGCAGTATTTT	CASSQLFAREGPTDTQYF
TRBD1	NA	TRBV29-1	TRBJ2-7	TGCAGCGTCTACGCCGCAGGGACAGGGACCGAGCAGTACTTC	CSVYAAGTGTEQYF
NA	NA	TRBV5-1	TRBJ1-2	TGCGCCAGCAGCTTGGGAGCAATCCTAACTGAGGGCTACACCTTC	CASSLGAILTEGYTF
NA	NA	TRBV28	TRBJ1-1	TGTGCCAGCAGATGGGGTATGAACACTGAAGCTTTCTTT	CASRWGMNTEAFF
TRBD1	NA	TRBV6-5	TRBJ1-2	TGTGCCAGCAGTTACGTTTGGCAGGGGGCCTATGGCTACACCTTC	CASSYVWQGAYGYTF
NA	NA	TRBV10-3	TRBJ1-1	TGTGCCATCAGTGACGGACGAAGAGAGGGCCTGAACACTGAAGCTTTCTTT	CAISDGRREGLNTEAFF
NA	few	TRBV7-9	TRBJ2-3	TGTGCCAGCAGCCGGACTGATACTAGCACAGATACGCAGTATTTT	CASSRTDTSTDTQYF